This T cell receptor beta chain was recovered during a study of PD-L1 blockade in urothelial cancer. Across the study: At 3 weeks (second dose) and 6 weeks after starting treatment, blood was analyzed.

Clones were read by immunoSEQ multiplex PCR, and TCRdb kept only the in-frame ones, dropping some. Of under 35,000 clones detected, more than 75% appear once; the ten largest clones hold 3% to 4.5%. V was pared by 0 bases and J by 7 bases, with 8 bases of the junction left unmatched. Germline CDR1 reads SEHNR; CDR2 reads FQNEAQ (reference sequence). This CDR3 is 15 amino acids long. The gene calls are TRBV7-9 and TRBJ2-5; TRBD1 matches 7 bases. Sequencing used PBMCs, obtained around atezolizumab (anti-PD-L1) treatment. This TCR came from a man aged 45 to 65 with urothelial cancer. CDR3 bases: TGTGCCAGCAGCTTAGCAGGGGGCAGAATACGGACCCAGTACTTC. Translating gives CASSLAGGRIRTQYF. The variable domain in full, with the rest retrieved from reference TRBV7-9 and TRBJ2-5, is DTGVSQNPRHKITKRGQNVTFRCDPISEHNRLYWYRQTLGQGPEFLTYFQNEAQLEKSRLLSDRFSAERPKGSFSTLEIQRTEQGDSAMYLCASSLAGGRIRTQYFGPGTRLLVL.